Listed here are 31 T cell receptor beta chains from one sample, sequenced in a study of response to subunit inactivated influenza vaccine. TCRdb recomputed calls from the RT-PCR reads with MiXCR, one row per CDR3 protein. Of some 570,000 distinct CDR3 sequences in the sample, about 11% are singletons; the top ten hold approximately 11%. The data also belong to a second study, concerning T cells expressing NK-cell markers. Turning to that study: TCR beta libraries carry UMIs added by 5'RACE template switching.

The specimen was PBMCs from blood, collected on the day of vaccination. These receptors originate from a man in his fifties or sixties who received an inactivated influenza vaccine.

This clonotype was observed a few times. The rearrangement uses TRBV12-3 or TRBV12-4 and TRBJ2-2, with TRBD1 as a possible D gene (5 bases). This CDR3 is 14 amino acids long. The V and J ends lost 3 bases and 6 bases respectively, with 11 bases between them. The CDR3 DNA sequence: TGTGCCAGCAGTTTTAGGGTCAGGGCCGGGGAGCTGTTTTTT. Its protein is CASSFRVRAGELFF.

The CDR3 DNA is TGTGCCAGCAGTATGGACGGGAGCTCTGGAAACACCATATATTTT. Amino acids: CASSMDGSSGNTIYF. The chain joins TRBV28 to TRBJ1-3; D gene unclear. The V gene's germline CDR1 is MDHEN and CDR2 SYDVKM. Between the trimmed V and J ends, which lost 5 bases and 0 bases, there was a span of 11 bases. The CDR3 is made up of 15 amino acids.

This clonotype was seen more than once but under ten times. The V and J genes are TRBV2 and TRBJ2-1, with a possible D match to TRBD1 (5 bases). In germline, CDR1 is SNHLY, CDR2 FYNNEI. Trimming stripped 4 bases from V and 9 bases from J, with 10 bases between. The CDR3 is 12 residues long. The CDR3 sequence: CASSGWGLEQFF. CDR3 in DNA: TGTGCCAGCAGTGGCTGGGGCCTTGAGCAGTTCTTC.

Here the CDR3 DNA reads TGCAGTGCTTTGGACAGTTCTGAGAGCTCCTACAATGAGCAGTTCTTC. The encoded protein is CSALDSSESSYNEQFF. This chain links TRBV20-1 with TRBJ2-1, with D possibly being TRBD1 (6 bases). CDR1 is DFQATT and CDR2 is SNEGSKA in the germline V gene (reference sequence). Trimming pared 5 bases from V and 0 bases from J, leaving 17 bases between. There are 16 residues in the CDR3.

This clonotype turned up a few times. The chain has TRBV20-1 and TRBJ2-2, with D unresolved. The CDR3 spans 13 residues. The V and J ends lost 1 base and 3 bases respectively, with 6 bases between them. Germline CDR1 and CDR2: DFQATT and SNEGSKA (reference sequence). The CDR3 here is CSARVGYTGELFF. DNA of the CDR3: TGCAGTGCTAGAGTAGGGTACACCGGGGAGCTGTTTTTT.

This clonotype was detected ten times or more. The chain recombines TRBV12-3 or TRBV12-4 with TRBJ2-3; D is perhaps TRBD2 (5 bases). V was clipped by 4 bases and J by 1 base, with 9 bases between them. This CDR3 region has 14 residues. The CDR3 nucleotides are TGTGCCAGCAGTTCGGAGGTTGGCACAGATACGCAGTATTTT. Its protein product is CASSSEVGTDTQYF.

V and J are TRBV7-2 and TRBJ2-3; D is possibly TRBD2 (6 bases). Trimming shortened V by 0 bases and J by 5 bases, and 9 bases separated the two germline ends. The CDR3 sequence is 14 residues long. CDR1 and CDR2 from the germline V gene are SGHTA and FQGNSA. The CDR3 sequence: CASSLAMRGDTQYF. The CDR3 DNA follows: TGTGCCAGCAGCTTAGCCATGCGGGGAGATACGCAGTATTTT.

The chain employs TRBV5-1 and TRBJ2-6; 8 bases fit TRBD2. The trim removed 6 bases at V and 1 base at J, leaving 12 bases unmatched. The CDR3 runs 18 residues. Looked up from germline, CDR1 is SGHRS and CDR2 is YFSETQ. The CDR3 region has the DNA TGCGCCAGCACGGGGGGGCTGGACATACCATCTGGGGCCAACGTCCTGACTTTC. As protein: CASTGGLDIPSGANVLTF.

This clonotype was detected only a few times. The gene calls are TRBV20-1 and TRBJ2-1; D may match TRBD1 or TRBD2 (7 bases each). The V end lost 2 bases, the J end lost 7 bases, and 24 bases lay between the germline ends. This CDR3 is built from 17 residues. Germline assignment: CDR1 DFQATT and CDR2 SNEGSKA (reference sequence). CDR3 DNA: TGCAGTGCTAGATCGCCGTCAGGGGGAGGGCCGGGTAATGAGCAGTTCTTC. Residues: CSARSPSGGGPGNEQFF.

The CDR3 nucleotides read TGTGCCAGCAGCCTCTCCCGGACCCTCGTCACAGATACGCAGTATTTT. This sequence encodes CASSLSRTLVTDTQYF. The J gene is TRBJ2-3, the V gene TRBV11-2; unclear D gene. Looked up from germline, CDR1 is SGHAT and CDR2 is FQNNGV. The V end was cut by 5 bases, the J end by 2 bases, with 17 bases between. The CDR3 length is 16 residues.

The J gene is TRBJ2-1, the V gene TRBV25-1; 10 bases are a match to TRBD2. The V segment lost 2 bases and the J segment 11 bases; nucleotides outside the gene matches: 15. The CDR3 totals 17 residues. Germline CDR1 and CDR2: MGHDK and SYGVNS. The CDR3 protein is CASSEVDSLAGSSKQFF. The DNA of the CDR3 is TGTGCCAGCAGTGAAGTGGATTCACTAGCGGGGTCGTCGAAGCAGTTCTTC.

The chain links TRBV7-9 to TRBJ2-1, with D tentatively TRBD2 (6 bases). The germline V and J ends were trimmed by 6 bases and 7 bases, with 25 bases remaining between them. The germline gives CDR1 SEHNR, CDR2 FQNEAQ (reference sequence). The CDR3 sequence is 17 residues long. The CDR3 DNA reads TGTGCCAGCAGAGCGCTAGCGACGAAGATCATAGGGAATGAGCAGTTCTTC. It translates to CASRALATKIIGNEQFF.

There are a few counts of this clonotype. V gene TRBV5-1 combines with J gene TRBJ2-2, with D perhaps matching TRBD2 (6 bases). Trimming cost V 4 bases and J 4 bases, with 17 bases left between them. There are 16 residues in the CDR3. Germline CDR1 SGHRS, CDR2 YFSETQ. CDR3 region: CASSPGLAAGTGELFF. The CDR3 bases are TGCGCCAGCAGCCCGGGACTCGCTGCTGGCACCGGGGAGCTGTTTTTT.

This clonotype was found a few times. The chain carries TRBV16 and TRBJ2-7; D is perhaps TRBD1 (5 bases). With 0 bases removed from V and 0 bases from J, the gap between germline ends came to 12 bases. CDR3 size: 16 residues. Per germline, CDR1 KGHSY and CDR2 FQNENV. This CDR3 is CASSQSSRVSSYEQYF. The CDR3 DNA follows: TGTGCCAGCAGCCAATCTTCCAGGGTCAGCTCCTACGAGCAGTACTTC.

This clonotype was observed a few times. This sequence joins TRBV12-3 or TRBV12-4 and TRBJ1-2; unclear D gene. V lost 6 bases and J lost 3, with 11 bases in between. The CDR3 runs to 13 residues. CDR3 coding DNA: TGTGCCAGCAGCCAGACTCCCTACTATGGCTACACCTTC. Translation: CASSQTPYYGYTF.

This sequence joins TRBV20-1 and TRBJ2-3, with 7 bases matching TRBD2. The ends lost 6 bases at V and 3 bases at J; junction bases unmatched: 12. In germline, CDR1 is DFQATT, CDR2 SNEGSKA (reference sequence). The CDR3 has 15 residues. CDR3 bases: TGCAGTGCAAACAACCCAGCGGGGAATACAGATACGCAGTATTTT. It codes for CSANNPAGNTDTQYF.

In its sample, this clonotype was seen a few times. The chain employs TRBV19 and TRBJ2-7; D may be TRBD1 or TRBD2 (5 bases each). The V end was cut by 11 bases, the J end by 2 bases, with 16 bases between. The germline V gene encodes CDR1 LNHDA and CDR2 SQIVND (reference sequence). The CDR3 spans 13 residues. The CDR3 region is CARAGTEPYEQYF. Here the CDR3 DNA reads TGTGCCCGTGCCGGGACGGAACCCTACGAGCAGTACTTC.

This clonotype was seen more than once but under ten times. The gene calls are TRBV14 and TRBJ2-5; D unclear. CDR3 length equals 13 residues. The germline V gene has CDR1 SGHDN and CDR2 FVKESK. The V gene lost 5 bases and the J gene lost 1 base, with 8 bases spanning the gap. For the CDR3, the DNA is TGTGCCAGCAGCTACAGTTTCCAAGAGACCCAGTACTTC. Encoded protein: CASSYSFQETQYF.

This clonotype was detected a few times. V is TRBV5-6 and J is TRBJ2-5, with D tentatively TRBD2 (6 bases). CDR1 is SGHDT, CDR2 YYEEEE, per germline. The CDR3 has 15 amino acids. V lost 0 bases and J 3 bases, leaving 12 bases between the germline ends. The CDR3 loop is CASSLVRGTEETQYF. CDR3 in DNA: TGTGCCAGCAGCTTGGTTCGCGGGACGGAAGAGACCCAGTACTTC. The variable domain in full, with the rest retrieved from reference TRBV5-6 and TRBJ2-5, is DAGVTQSPTHLIKTRGQQVTLRCSPKSGHDTVSWYQQALGQGPQFIFQYYEEEERQRGNFPDRFSGHQFPNYSSELNVNALLLGDSALYLCASSLVRGTEETQYFGPGTRLLVL.

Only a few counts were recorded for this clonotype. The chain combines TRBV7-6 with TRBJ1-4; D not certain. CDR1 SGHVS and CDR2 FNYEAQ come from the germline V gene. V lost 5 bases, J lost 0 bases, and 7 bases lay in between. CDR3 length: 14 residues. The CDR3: CASSRTTTNEKLFF. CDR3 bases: TGTGCCAGCAGCCGTACAACAACTAATGAAAAACTGTTTTTT.

For the CDR3, the DNA is TGTGCCAGCAGTAGTACCGGGACATTCCAGCATTTT. Its translation is CASSSTGTFQHF. V is TRBV12-3 or TRBV12-4 and J is TRBJ1-5; tentative D call: TRBD1 (6 bases). V was trimmed by 5 bases and J by 12 bases, leaving 14 bases between them. The CDR3 consists of 12 residues.

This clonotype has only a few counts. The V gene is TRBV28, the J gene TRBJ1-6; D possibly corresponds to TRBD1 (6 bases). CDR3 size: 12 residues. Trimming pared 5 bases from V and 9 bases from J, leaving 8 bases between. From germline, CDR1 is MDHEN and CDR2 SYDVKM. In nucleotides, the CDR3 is TGTGCCAGCAGTATACAGGGTTCACCCCTCCACTTT. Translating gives CASSIQGSPLHF.

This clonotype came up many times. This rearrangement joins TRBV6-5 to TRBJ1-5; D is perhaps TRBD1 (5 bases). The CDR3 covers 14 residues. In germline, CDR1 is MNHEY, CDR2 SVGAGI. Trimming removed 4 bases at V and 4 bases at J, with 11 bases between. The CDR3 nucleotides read TGTGCCAGCAGTTTACCAGGGCCAAATCAGCCCCAGCATTTT. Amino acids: CASSLPGPNQPQHF.

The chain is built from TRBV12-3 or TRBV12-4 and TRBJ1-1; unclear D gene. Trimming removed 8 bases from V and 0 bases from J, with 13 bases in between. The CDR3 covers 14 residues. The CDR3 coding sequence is TGTGCCAGCCTAGACCGGAACATGAACACTGAAGCTTTCTTT. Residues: CASLDRNMNTEAFF.

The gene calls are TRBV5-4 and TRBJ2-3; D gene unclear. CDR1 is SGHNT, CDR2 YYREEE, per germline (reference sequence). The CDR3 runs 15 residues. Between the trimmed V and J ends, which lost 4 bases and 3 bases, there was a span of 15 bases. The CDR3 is CASSDGLVGTDTQYF. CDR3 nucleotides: TGTGCCAGCAGCGACGGGTTGGTGGGAACAGATACGCAGTATTTT.

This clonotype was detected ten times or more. In DNA, the CDR3 is TGCAGTGCTAGAGATGCCAGGGCCCCCCTCCACTTT. Its translation: CSARDARAPLHF. The gene calls are TRBV20-1 and TRBJ1-6; a possible D gene is TRBD1 (5 bases). V was trimmed by 0 bases and J by 13 bases, leaving 10 bases between them. The CDR3 runs 12 residues. From germline, CDR1 is DFQATT and CDR2 SNEGSKA (reference sequence).

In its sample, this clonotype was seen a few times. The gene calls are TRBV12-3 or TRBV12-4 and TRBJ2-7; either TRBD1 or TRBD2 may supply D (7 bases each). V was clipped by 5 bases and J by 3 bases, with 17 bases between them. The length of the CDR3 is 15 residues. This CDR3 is CASSHIQGGGYEQYF. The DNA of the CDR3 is TGTGCCAGCAGTCACATCCAGGGGGGGGGCTACGAGCAGTACTTC.

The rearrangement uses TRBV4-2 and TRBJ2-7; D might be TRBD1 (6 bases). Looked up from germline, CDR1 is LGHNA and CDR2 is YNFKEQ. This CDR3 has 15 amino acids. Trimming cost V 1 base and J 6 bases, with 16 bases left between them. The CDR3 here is CASSQASQGLGEQYF. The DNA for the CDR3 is TGTGCCAGCAGCCAAGCGTCTCAGGGGTTAGGCGAGCAGTACTTC.

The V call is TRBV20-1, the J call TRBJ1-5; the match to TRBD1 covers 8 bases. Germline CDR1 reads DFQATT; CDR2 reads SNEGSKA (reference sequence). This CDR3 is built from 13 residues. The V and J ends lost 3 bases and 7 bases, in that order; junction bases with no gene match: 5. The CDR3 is CSARNRGDQPQHF. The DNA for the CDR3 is TGCAGTGCTAGGAACAGGGGGGACCAGCCCCAGCATTTT.

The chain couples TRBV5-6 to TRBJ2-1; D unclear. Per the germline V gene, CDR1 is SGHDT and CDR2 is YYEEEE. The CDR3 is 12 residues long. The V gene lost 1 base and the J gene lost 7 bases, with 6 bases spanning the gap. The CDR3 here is CASSLKVNEQFF. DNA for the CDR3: TGTGCCAGCAGCTTGAAAGTTAATGAGCAGTTCTTC.

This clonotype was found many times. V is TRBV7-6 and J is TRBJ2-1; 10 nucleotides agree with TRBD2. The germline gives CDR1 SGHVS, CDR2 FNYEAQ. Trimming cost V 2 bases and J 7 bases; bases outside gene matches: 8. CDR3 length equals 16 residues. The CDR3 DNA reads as TGTGCCAGCAGCTTAATAGCTAGCGGGAGCGGTAATGAGCAGTTCTTC. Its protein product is CASSLIASGSGNEQFF. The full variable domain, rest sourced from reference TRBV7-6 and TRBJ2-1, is GAGVSQSPRYKVTKRGQDVALRCDPISGHVSLYWYRQALGQGPEFLTYFNYEAQQDKSGLPNDRFSAERPEGSISTLTIQRTEQRDSAMYRCASSLIASGSGNEQFFGPGTRLTVL.